These 30 T cell receptor beta chains share one sample of origin, sequenced in a study of control samples from healthy donors and cancer patients. Profiling relied on immunoSEQ multiplex PCR, and the TCRdb table lists in-frame clones only, not all of them. The table includes some 150,000 clones, roughly 95% detected once. The sample was blood. Receptors originate from an older woman in good health.

The V call is TRBV5-1, the J call TRBJ1-5; D is perhaps TRBD1 (6 bases). The CDR3 consists of 16 residues. Germline CDR1 SGHRS, CDR2 YFSETQ. V lost 0 bases to trimming and J lost 3 bases, with 13 bases between them. The CDR3 DNA reads TGCGCCAGCAGCTTGGGCCGGGGGCAGTACAATCAGCCCCAGCATTTT. This encodes CASSLGRGQYNQPQHF.

The chain uses TRBV6-2 or TRBV6-3 and TRBJ1-1; D not resolved. In germline, CDR1 is MNHEY, CDR2 SVGEGT. V was cut by 0 bases and J by 6 bases, with 14 bases left in between. CDR3 length: 15 amino acids. CDR3 sequence reads: CASSYSVWAAAEAFF. In DNA form, the CDR3 reads TGTGCCAGCAGTTACTCGGTCTGGGCGGCGGCTGAAGCTTTCTTT.

This clone appeared a few times. The V call is TRBV5-4, the J call TRBJ2-3; 7 positions match TRBD2. Trimming at V came to 0 bases and at J to 2 bases, leaving 3 bases not matched to a gene. The CDR3 length is 15 residues. The V gene's germline CDR1 is SGHNT and CDR2 YYREEE (reference sequence). The CDR3 coding sequence is TGTGCCAGCAGCTTGGACGGGGGGTTCACAGATACGCAGTATTTT. This translates into CASSLDGGFTDTQYF. The full variable domain, rest sourced from reference TRBV5-4 and TRBJ2-3, is ETGVTQSPTHLIKTRGQQVTLRCSSQSGHNTVSWYQQALGQGPQFIFQYYREEENGRGNFPPRFSGLQFPNYSSELNVNALELDDSALYLCASSLDGGFTDTQYFGPGTRLTVL.

The rearrangement uses TRBV2 and TRBJ1-5; D uncertain. Between the trimmed V and J ends, which lost 8 bases and 0 bases, there was a span of 14 bases. CDR3 size: 15 residues. The germline V gene has CDR1 SNHLY and CDR2 FYNNEI. CDR3 DNA sequence: TGTGCCAGCTGTAGTTACGGGGATAGCAATCAGCCCCAGCATTTT. Protein: CASCSYGDSNQPQHF.

V gene TRBV5-1 combines with J gene TRBJ2-3; no clear D gene. V gave up 0 bases and J gave up 6 bases, with 5 bases separating them. CDR3 length equals 12 residues. The germline CDR1 and CDR2 sequences are SGHRS and YFSETQ. The CDR3 nucleotides read TGCGCCAGCAGCTTGGAGATTGATACGCAGTATTTT. Its protein is CASSLEIDTQYF.

This clone has just one count. The chain couples TRBV6-5 to TRBJ1-1; D is unclear. The CDR3 is 16 amino acids. Trimming removed 0 bases from V and 12 bases from J, with 23 bases in between. Germline lookup yields CDR1 MNHEY and CDR2 SVGAGI. The CDR3 here is CASSYSRPGLNGVSFF. The CDR3 DNA sequence: TGTGCCAGCAGTTACTCGCGGCCCGGCTTAAATGGGGTGTCTTTCTTT.

The V and J genes are TRBV18 and TRBJ1-1; the match to TRBD1 covers 9 bases. The CDR3 consists of 18 residues. The V gene end was trimmed by 3 bases and the J gene end by 1 base; junction bases not matched to a gene: 12. Germline CDR1 and CDR2: KGHSH and LQKENI. The CDR3 region has the DNA TGTGCCAGCTCACCCCAAGAATCGACAGGGGGGGAGAACACTGAAGCTTTCTTT. This sequence encodes CASSPQESTGGENTEAFF.

This clone was seen once. The genes are TRBV7-6 and TRBJ2-3; D call uncertain. This CDR3 contains 12 residues. Germline V lookup: CDR1 SGHVS, CDR2 FNYEAQ. V gave up 2 bases and J gave up 2 bases, with 2 bases separating them. As DNA, the CDR3 is TGTGCCAGCAGCTTATACACAGATACGCAGTATTTT. Residues: CASSLYTDTQYF.

The V gene is TRBV5-1, the J gene TRBJ1-1; D gene ambiguous. There are 13 residues in the CDR3. V lost 2 bases to trimming and J lost 6 bases, with 11 bases between them. CDR1 SGHRS and CDR2 YFSETQ come from the germline V gene. In nucleotides, the CDR3 is TGCGCCAGCAGCTTATGGGGATGGGCTGAAGCTTTCTTT. Translation gives CASSLWGWAEAFF.

This clone showed up just a few times. The rearrangement joins TRBV4-2 to TRBJ1-6; 8 bases agree with TRBD1. Germline V gene data show CDR1 as LGHNA and CDR2 as YNFKEQ. The V gene end was trimmed by 0 bases and the J gene end by 3 bases; junction bases not matched to a gene: 16. The CDR3 spans 21 residues. The CDR3 DNA reads as TGTGCCAGCAGCCAAGATTCAAGGGGGACAGGCAATCTCCTCTATAATTCACCCCTCCACTTT. It codes for CASSQDSRGTGNLLYNSPLHF.

Note on this clone: This sample includes further DNA sequences coding for the same CDR3. The chain combines TRBV7-2 with TRBJ2-2, with D maybe TRBD1 (7 bases). V shed 1 base and J shed 8 bases, with 14 bases lying between them. The CDR3 has 15 residues. The V gene's germline CDR1 is SGHTA and CDR2 FQGNSA. The CDR3 region has the DNA TGTGCCAGCAGCTTAGGGGCAGGGGGAGGTGGGGAGCTGTTTTTT. Amino acid sequence: CASSLGAGGGGELFF.

The V and J genes are TRBV6-5 and TRBJ1-1, with D maybe TRBD1 (5 bases). V dropped 8 bases and J dropped 2 bases, with 18 bases sitting between them. Germline V CDR1 and CDR2: MNHEY, SVGAGI. CDR3 size: 15 residues. The CDR3 DNA reads TGTGCCAGCCACCGGGGGGGTTCGGGTAACACTGAAGCTTTCTTT. Translating gives CASHRGGSGNTEAFF.

The chain employs TRBV18 and TRBJ2-5; D is undetermined. The CDR3 sequence is 13 residues long. Germline CDR1 and CDR2: KGHSH and LQKENI. The ends were cut back, 3 bases at V and 3 bases at J, with 8 bases in the middle. Here the CDR3 DNA reads TGTGCCAGCTCACCTTCTGGTGAAGAGACCCAGTACTTC. This translates into CASSPSGEETQYF.

The chain recombines TRBV14 with TRBJ1-1, with D unresolved. The germline CDR1 and CDR2 sequences are SGHDN and FVKESK. The CDR3 totals 14 residues. V lost 4 bases and J 3 bases, leaving 12 bases between the germline ends. The CDR3 region is CASSLQFGDTEAFF. The CDR3 DNA sequence: TGTGCCAGCAGCCTCCAGTTCGGGGACACTGAAGCTTTCTTT.

The CDR3 region is CASSIDSLNTEAFF. The CDR3 nucleotides read TGTGCCAGCAGCATAGACAGCTTGAACACTGAAGCTTTCTTT. The J gene is TRBJ1-1, the V gene TRBV13; possible D gene TRBD1, 5 bases. Germline V CDR1 and CDR2: PRHDT, FYEKMQ (reference sequence). CDR3 length: 14 amino acids. Trimming removed 5 bases at V and 0 bases at J, with 10 bases between.

The chain links TRBV5-5 to TRBJ1-2, with unresolved D. Germline V gene data show CDR1 as SGHKS and CDR2 as YYEKEE (reference sequence). The ends were cut back, 4 bases at V and 4 bases at J, with 17 bases in the middle. The CDR3 contains 15 residues. CDR3 sequence (DNA): TGTGCCAGCAGCCCGTCGGTGGGAGATTTCTATGGCTACACCTTC. Amino acid sequence: CASSPSVGDFYGYTF.

In nucleotides, the CDR3 is TGTGCCAGTAGCAGGCAGGGAGGGGGCGCTTCGGGAGGCTACACCTTC. Its protein product is CASSRQGGGASGGYTF. This rearrangement joins TRBV19 to TRBJ1-2; 7 nucleotides align to TRBD1. This CDR3 contains 16 residues. CDR1 and CDR2 (germline): LNHDA, SQIVND (reference sequence). V was pared by 6 bases and J by 8 bases, with 18 bases of the junction left unmatched.

The chain links TRBV20-1 to TRBJ2-5; 10 bases are a match to TRBD2. This CDR3 region has 15 residues. Per the germline V gene, CDR1 is DFQATT and CDR2 is SNEGSKA (reference sequence). Losses at the gene ends were 3 bases for V and 5 bases for J; bases not matched to a gene: 9. As DNA, the CDR3 is TGCAGTGCTAGTGGAACTAGCGGGGATTGGGAGACCCAGTACTTC. The encoded protein is CSASGTSGDWETQYF.

The chain couples TRBV30 to TRBJ1-1; D not certain. From germline, CDR1 is GTSNPN and CDR2 SVGIG (reference sequence). This CDR3 region has 11 residues. The V and J ends lost 3 bases and 3 bases respectively, with 5 bases between them. CDR3 in amino acids: CAWRRDTEAFF. The CDR3 region has the DNA TGTGCCTGGAGAAGGGACACTGAAGCTTTCTTT. Filled out from reference TRBV30 and TRBJ1-1, the complete variable domain reads SQTIHQWPATLVQPVGSPLSLECTVEGTSNPNLYWYRQAAGRGLQLLFYSVGIGQISSEVPQNLSASRPQDRQFILSSKKLLLSDSGFYLCAWRRDTEAFFGQGTRLTVV.

This clone was detected once. This rearrangement joins TRBV3-1 (or the pseudogene TRBV3-2) to TRBJ2-5; 9 nucleotides agree with TRBD2. Germline values: CDR1 LGHDT, CDR2 YNNKEL (reference sequence). The CDR3 consists of 16 residues. With V trimmed by 1 base and J by 0 bases, 3 bases remained unmatched. The chain's CDR3 is CASSQGRGGNQETQYF. Here the CDR3 DNA reads TGTGCCAGCAGCCAAGGGCGGGGGGGAAACCAAGAGACCCAGTACTTC.

The V call is TRBV5-3, the J call TRBJ1-2; TRBD1 is a possible D gene (6 bases). TRBV5-3 is marked as an open reading frame, function uncertain. V shed 3 bases and J shed 6 bases, with 18 bases lying between them. The CDR3 is 15 amino acids. The CDR3: CARSSPWGGRHGYTF. The CDR3 DNA sequence: TGTGCCAGAAGCTCGCCGTGGGGGGGCCGGCATGGCTACACCTTC.

The chain couples TRBV6-6 to TRBJ1-6; the D is unclear. Trimming took 8 bases from V and 8 from J, leaving 7 bases between them. Germline CDR1 and CDR2: MNHNY and SVGAGI (reference sequence). The CDR3 consists of 11 residues. The CDR3 protein is CASCLDSPLHF. The CDR3 bases are TGTGCCAGCTGTCTAGATTCACCCCTCCACTTT.

This chain links TRBV2 with TRBJ2-5, with no clear D. CDR1 SNHLY and CDR2 FYNNEI come from the germline V gene. Trimming shortened V by 0 bases and J by 4 bases, and 12 bases separated the two germline ends. The CDR3 consists of 15 residues. CDR3 DNA sequence: TGTGCCAGCAGTGAAGCCCCCTTGAAAGGAGAGACCCAGTACTTC. Its protein is CASSEAPLKGETQYF.

This chain joins TRBV27 and TRBJ2-1; D gene ambiguous. With 5 bases removed from V and 4 bases from J, the gap between germline ends came to 9 bases. Per the germline V gene, CDR1 is MNHEY and CDR2 is SMNVEV (reference sequence). The CDR3 extends over 13 amino acids. CDR3 sequence (DNA): TGTGCCAGCAGTCCAACTGAGTACAATGAGCAGTTCTTC. Residues: CASSPTEYNEQFF.

This chain connects TRBV10-1 to TRBJ2-3; D gene unclear. The germline CDR1 and CDR2 sequences are WNHNN and SYGVQD (reference sequence). The CDR3 has 15 residues. V lost 4 bases to trimming and J lost 2 bases, with 13 bases between them. CDR3 bases: TGCGCCAGCAGTGTTGGCCAGAGGAACACAGATACGCAGTATTTT. Protein sequence: CASSVGQRNTDTQYF.

V gene TRBV12-5 combines with J gene TRBJ1-5; 8 nucleotides line up with TRBD1. Germline V gives CDR1 LGHNT, CDR2 FRNRAP. Losses at the gene ends were 0 bases for V and 6 bases for J; bases not matched to a gene: 10. This CDR3 is 17 amino acids long. CDR3 DNA: TGTGCTAGTGGTTTGGTCCTCCGGCAGGGGGCTATTCAGCCCCAGCATTTT. Translation: CASGLVLRQGAIQPQHF.

The V gene is TRBV4-1, the J gene TRBJ2-2; TRBD2 agrees at 11 bases. Per germline, CDR1 MGHRA and CDR2 YSYEKL. The CDR3 runs to 18 residues. The ends lost 0 bases at V and 6 bases at J; junction bases unmatched: 9. The CDR3 nucleotides read TGCGCCAGCAGCCAAGATCCACTAGCGGGGGTTGTGGCCGGGGAGCTGTTTTTT. Its protein is CASSQDPLAGVVAGELFF.

The V gene is TRBV9, the J gene TRBJ1-2; 9 bases match TRBD1. The CDR3 is made up of 17 amino acids. Germline V CDR1 and CDR2: SGDLS, YYNGEE. Trimming removed 0 bases from V and 5 bases from J; junction bases left unmatched: 11. The DNA of the CDR3 is TGTGCCAGCAGCGTAGGGACCACCCGGGACAGGGTTTATGGCTACACCTTC. This encodes CASSVGTTRDRVYGYTF.

The rearrangement links TRBV7-2 to TRBJ1-4; 7 bases are shared with TRBD1. From germline, CDR1 is SGHTA and CDR2 FQGNSA. CDR3 length: 16 amino acids. V lost 1 base and J lost 5; bases outside the gene matches: 7. The DNA of the CDR3 is TGTGCCAGCAGCTTAGGCCTACAGGGGAGAAATGAAAAACTGTTTTTT. Encoded protein: CASSLGLQGRNEKLFF.

The chain recombines TRBV24-1 with TRBJ2-5, with D hard to call. The CDR3 totals 13 residues. Germline V lookup: CDR1 KGHDR, CDR2 SFDVKD. The V end was cut by 5 bases, the J end by 0 bases, with 6 bases between. CDR3 DNA sequence: TGTGCCACCAGTGCCATCGACCAAGAGACCCAGTACTTC. Its translation: CATSAIDQETQYF.